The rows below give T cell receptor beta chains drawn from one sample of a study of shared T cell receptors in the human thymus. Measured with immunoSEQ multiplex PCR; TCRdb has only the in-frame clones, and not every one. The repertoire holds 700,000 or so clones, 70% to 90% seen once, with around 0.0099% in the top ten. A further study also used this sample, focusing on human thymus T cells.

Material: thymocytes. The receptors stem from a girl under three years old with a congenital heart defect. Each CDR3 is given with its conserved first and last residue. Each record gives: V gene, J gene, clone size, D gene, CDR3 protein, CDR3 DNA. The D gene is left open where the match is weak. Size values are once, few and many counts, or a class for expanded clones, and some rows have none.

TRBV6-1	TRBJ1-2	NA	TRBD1	CASSVETGGYSPTF	TGTGCCAGCAGTGTAGAGACAGGGGGATATTCCCCCACCTTC
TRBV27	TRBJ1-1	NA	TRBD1	CASSAQGPWNTEAFF	TGTGCCAGCAGCGCACAGGGGCCCTGGAACACTGAAGCTTTCTTT
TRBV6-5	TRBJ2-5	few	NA	CASSYSGEETQYF	TGTGCCAGCAGTTACTCAGGGGAAGAGACCCAGTACTTC
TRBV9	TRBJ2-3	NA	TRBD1	CASSVGTGGPDTQYF	TGTGCCAGCAGCGTAGGGACAGGGGGCCCGGATACGCAGTATTTT
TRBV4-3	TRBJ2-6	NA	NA	CASSQEVGRKYLQGSGANVLTF	TGCGCCAGCAGCCAAGAGGTCGGCAGGAAGTATCTTCAAGGCTCTGGGGCCAACGTCCTGACTTTC
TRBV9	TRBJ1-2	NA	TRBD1	CASSPPTGEDYGYTF	TGTGCCAGCAGCCCGCCGACAGGGGAGGACTATGGCTACACCTTC
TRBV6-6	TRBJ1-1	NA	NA	CASSYHRVPTEAFF	TGTGCCAGCAGTTATCACAGGGTCCCCACTGAAGCTTTCTTT
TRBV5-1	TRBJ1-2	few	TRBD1	CASSLAGQAYGYTF	TGCGCCAGCAGCTTGGCCGGACAGGCCTATGGCTACACCTTC
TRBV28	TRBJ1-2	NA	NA	CASSLRTDPNYGYTF	TGTGCCAGCAGTTTACGGACAGACCCTAACTATGGCTACACCTTC
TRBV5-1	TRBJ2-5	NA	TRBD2	CASSFSGLAGTQETQYF	TGCGCCAGCAGCTTTAGTGGACTAGCGGGGACCCAAGAGACCCAGTACTTC
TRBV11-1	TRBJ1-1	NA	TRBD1	CASSPGTGGTTAEAFF	TGTGCCAGCAGCCCGGGGACAGGGGGGACGACCGCTGAAGCTTTCTTT
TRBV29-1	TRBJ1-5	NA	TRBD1	CSVGQGVYQPQHF	TGCAGCGTGGGGCAGGGGGTGTATCAGCCCCAGCATTTT
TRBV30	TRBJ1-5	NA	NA	CAWSPPGGGNQPQHF	TGTGCCTGGAGTCCGCCCGGCGGGGGGAATCAGCCCCAGCATTTT
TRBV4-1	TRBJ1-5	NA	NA	CASSQGAAGDDGENQPQHF	TGCGCCAGCAGCCAGGGCGCAGCGGGGGATGATGGGGAAAATCAGCCCCAGCATTTT
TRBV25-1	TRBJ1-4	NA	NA	CASTAEEVTNEKLFF	TGTGCCAGCACCGCCGAGGAGGTAACTAATGAAAAACTGTTTTTT
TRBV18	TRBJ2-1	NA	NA	CASSPAVLAQWNEQFF	TGTGCCAGCTCACCGGCGGTTCTAGCCCAGTGGAATGAGCAGTTCTTC
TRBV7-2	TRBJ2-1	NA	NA	CASSLDLTNEHSYNEQFF	TGTGCCAGCAGCTTAGATTTGACTAACGAGCACTCCTACAATGAGCAGTTCTTC
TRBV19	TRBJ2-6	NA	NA	CASSPSSGANVLTF	TGTGCCAGTAGCCCCTCCTCTGGGGCCAACGTCCTGACTTTC
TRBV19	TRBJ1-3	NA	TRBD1	CASSTRDRAGNTIYF	TGTGCCAGTAGTACCCGGGACAGAGCTGGAAACACCATATATTTT
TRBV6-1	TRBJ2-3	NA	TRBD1	CASRTWTGETDTQYF	TGTGCCAGCAGGACCTGGACAGGCGAGACAGATACGCAGTATTTT
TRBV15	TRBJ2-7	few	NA	CATSRDLDSSYEQYF	TGTGCCACCAGCAGAGATCTGGACAGCTCCTACGAGCAGTACTTC
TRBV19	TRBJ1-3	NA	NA	CASIPVGLPDTIYF	TGTGCCAGTATCCCGGTTGGACTCCCGGACACCATATATTTT
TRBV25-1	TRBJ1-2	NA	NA	CASSSGGVNYGYTF	TGTGCCAGCAGTTCAGGAGGAGTTAACTATGGCTACACCTTC
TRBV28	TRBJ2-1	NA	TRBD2	CASSLRGSSYNEQFF	TGTGCCAGCAGCCTCCGCGGGAGCTCCTACAATGAGCAGTTCTTC
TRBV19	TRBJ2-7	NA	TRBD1	CASSTSPLGQGGDEQYF	TGTGCCAGTAGTACGTCCCCCCTCGGACAGGGGGGAGACGAGCAGTACTTC
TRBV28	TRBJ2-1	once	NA	CASRGARINEQFF	TGTGCCAGCCGTGGGGCCAGGATCAATGAGCAGTTCTTC
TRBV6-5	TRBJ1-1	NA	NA	CASSLQVNTEAFF	TGTGCCAGCAGTTTACAGGTGAACACTGAAGCTTTCTTT
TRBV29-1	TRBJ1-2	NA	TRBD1	CSVGPFRQGNYGYTF	TGCAGCGTTGGGCCTTTTAGACAGGGGAACTATGGCTACACCTTC
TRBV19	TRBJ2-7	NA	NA	CASSIGGGAPYEQYF	TGTGCCAGTAGTATTGGGGGGGGCGCACCCTACGAGCAGTACTTC
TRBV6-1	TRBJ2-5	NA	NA	CASSEPGERETQYF	TGTGCCAGCAGTGAACCGGGGGAGCGGGAGACCCAGTACTTC
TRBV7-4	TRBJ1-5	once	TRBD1	CASSSSGTGDQPQHF	TGTGCCAGCAGCTCCTCCGGGACAGGGGATCAGCCCCAGCATTTT
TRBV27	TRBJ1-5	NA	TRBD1	CASSAGTGSNQPQHF	TGTGCCAGCAGTGCCGGGACAGGATCCAATCAGCCCCAGCATTTT
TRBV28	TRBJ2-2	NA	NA	CARSLQGLDTGELFF	TGTGCCAGAAGTTTGCAGGGATTGGACACCGGGGAGCTGTTTTTT
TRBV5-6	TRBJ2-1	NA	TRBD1	CASSLGYGTGAPEQFF	TGTGCCAGCAGCTTGGGGTACGGGACAGGGGCCCCAGAGCAGTTCTTC
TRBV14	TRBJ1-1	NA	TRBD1	CASSPITLPGQGFGGTRTEAFF	TGTGCCAGCAGCCCGATTACACTCCCGGGACAGGGGTTCGGTGGAACTAGGACTGAAGCTTTCTTT
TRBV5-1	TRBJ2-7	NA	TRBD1	CASSLVAGTGDSYEQYF	TGCGCCAGCAGCTTGGTAGCCGGGACAGGGGACTCCTACGAGCAGTACTTC
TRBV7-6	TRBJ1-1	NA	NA	CASSLGGGRWEAFF	TGTGCCAGCAGCTTAGGGGGGGGGCGTTGGGAGGCTTTCTTT
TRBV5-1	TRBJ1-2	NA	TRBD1	CASQELPDRGLIDYGYTF	TGCGCCAGCCAAGAACTTCCAGACAGGGGGCTAATCGACTATGGCTACACCTTC
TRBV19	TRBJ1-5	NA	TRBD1	CASSMLGRTGDQPQHF	TGTGCCAGTAGTATGTTAGGCCGGACAGGGGATCAGCCCCAGCATTTT
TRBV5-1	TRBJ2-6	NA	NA	CASTRRRGGPGANVLTF	TGCGCCAGCACCCGACGCAGGGGAGGGCCTGGGGCCAACGTCCTGACTTTC
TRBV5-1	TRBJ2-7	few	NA	CASRPRVRGYGEQYF	TGCGCCAGCAGGCCAAGGGTTCGGGGGTACGGCGAGCAGTACTTC
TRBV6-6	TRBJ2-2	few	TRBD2	CASNSPSGGYTELFF	TGTGCCAGCAATTCCCCTAGCGGGGGGTACACCGAGCTGTTTTTT
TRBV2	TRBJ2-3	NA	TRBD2	CASPGTITDTQYF	TGTGCCAGCCCGGGGACTATCACAGATACGCAGTATTTT
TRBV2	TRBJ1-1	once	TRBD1	CASKGGNRGRMNTEAFF	TGTGCCAGCAAAGGGGGGAACAGGGGCCGGATGAACACTGAAGCTTTCTTT
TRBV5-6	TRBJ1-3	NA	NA	CASSLYTSPGNTIYF	TGTGCCAGCTCTCTTTATACGAGTCCTGGAAACACCATATATTTT
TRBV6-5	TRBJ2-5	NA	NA	CASSFLGRETQYF	TGTGCCAGCAGTTTCCTCGGGAGAGAGACCCAGTACTTC
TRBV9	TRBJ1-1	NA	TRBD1	CASSERTGDTEAFF	TGTGCCAGCAGCGAGAGGACAGGGGACACTGAAGCTTTCTTT